Following are 25 T cell receptor beta chains from one sample sequenced in a study. TCRdb independently ran MiXCR on the RT-PCR reads; one entry per CDR3 protein. This table holds about 700,000 distinct CDR3 sequences, 12% to 15% found once. Sequenced input: memory CD4+ T cells from blood. These receptors all come from a female donor in good health, serving as a healthy control.

This clonotype was found many times. The rearrangement uses TRBV7-2 and TRBJ2-5; perhaps TRBD2 as D (7 bases). V dropped 1 base and J dropped 7 bases, with 16 bases sitting between them. Germline values: CDR1 SGHTA, CDR2 FQGNSA. This CDR3 has 15 residues. For the CDR3, the DNA is TGTGCCAGCAGCTTAGGCGGGGGCTCCCCGAGGACCCAGTACTTC. It is translated as CASSLGGGSPRTQYF.

This clonotype has more than one count but fewer than ten. The V and J genes are TRBV7-9 and TRBJ2-1; 8 bases fit TRBD2. CDR3 length: 15 residues. V shed 0 bases and J 12 bases; nucleotides not matched to a gene: 10. Germline CDR1 SEHNR, CDR2 FQNEAQ (reference sequence). CDR3 in amino acids: CASSLAKGERERQFF. As DNA, the CDR3 is TGTGCCAGCAGCTTAGCAAAGGGGGAGCGGGAGAGGCAGTTCTTC.

This clonotype was recorded many times. The gene calls are TRBV10-3 and TRBJ1-1; a weak D match, TRBD1 (5 bases). V dropped 6 bases and J dropped 1 base, with 12 bases sitting between them. The CDR3 contains 14 residues. Germline CDR1 is ENHRY and CDR2 is SYGVKD. CDR3 DNA sequence: TGTGCCATCAGGGCTGACAGAACGAACACTGAAGCTTTCTTT. It specifies CAIRADRTNTEAFF.

This clonotype was seen a few times. J is TRBJ2-1 and V is TRBV15, with 11 bases matching TRBD2. The CDR3 length is 17 residues. Germline lookup yields CDR1 LNHNV and CDR2 YYDKDF (reference sequence). The V gene end was trimmed by 1 base and the J gene end by 8 bases; junction bases not matched to a gene: 10. The DNA of the CDR3 is TGTGCCACCAGCAGAGGACCGTCTAGCGGGAGGAATTATGAGCAGTTCTTC. This gives the protein CATSRGPSSGRNYEQFF.

J is TRBJ2-2 and V is TRBV20-1; no clear D gene. V lost 6 bases and J lost 1, with 12 bases in between. Germline V gives CDR1 DFQATT, CDR2 SNEGSKA (reference sequence). This CDR3 has 14 amino acids. CDR3 amino acids: CSAPNSGNTGELFF. CDR3 sequence (DNA): TGCAGTGCGCCCAACTCAGGGAACACCGGGGAGCTGTTTTTT.

This clonotype was seen a handful of times. The V gene is TRBV7-9, the J gene TRBJ1-2; D uncertain. The CDR3 totals 15 residues. Trimming shortened V by 0 bases and J by 4 bases, and 12 bases separated the two germline ends. Germline V gives CDR1 SEHNR, CDR2 FQNEAQ (reference sequence). CDR3 DNA sequence: TGTGCCAGCAGCTTAGCGGCCGGGGAGCCCTATGGCTACACCTTC. It specifies CASSLAAGEPYGYTF.

This sequence joins TRBV18 and TRBJ1-1; no definite D call. From germline, CDR1 is KGHSH and CDR2 LQKENI. CDR3 length: 14 residues. V was trimmed by 1 base and J by 1 base, leaving 7 bases between them. The CDR3 region has the DNA TGTGCCAGCTCACCACTTAGGGCGAACACTGAAGCTTTCTTT. Protein: CASSPLRANTEAFF.

This clonotype was picked up many times. The chain combines TRBV4-2 with TRBJ1-2; perhaps TRBD1 as D (6 bases). Trimming cost V 3 bases and J 2 bases, with 16 bases left between them. The CDR3 extends over 16 amino acids. The germline CDR1 and CDR2 sequences are LGHNA and YNFKEQ. The CDR3, as DNA: TGTGCCAGCAGCCACGTACCAGGGGAGGGCAACTATGGCTACACCTTC. This translates into CASSHVPGEGNYGYTF.

The chain carries TRBV30 and TRBJ2-1; possible D gene TRBD1, 7 bases. With 5 bases removed from V and 9 bases from J, the gap between germline ends came to 17 bases. Germline V lookup: CDR1 GTSNPN, CDR2 SVGIG (reference sequence). The CDR3 runs to 13 residues. The chain's CDR3 is CAWDIAEGAEQFF. Written as DNA, the CDR3 is TGTGCCTGGGACATAGCGGAGGGGGCTGAGCAGTTCTTC.

Many counts were recorded for this clonotype. This chain links TRBV5-1 with TRBJ2-7, with 11 bases identical to TRBD2. CDR1 and CDR2 (germline): SGHRS, YFSETQ. J gave up 3 bases and V 0 bases, and 5 bases lay outside the gene matches. The CDR3 spans 16 residues. In DNA, the CDR3 is TGCGCCAGCAGCTTGGCCGGGACTAGCGGAAGCTACGAGCAGTACTTC. Translated, it gives CASSLAGTSGSYEQYF.

The chain employs TRBV5-1 and TRBJ2-3, with D tentatively TRBD2 (7 bases). Germline CDR1 SGHRS, CDR2 YFSETQ. The CDR3 is 17 residues long. V was shortened by 0 bases and J by 2 bases, with 16 bases between the two germline ends. The chain's CDR3 is CASSLATAGTYTDTQYF. CDR3 bases: TGCGCCAGCAGCTTGGCCACAGCGGGGACATACACAGATACGCAGTATTTT.

Written as DNA, the CDR3 is TGCAGCGCGACAACAGGGGTAGGCGGCTACACCTTC. This sequence encodes CSATTGVGGYTF. The rearrangement joins TRBV20-1 to TRBJ1-2; 7 positions agree with TRBD1. The CDR3 has 12 residues. Germline lookup yields CDR1 DFQATT and CDR2 SNEGSKA (reference sequence).

This clonotype was detected ten times or more. V and J are TRBV6-5 and TRBJ2-1; no clear D. Trimming pared 7 bases from V and 9 bases from J, leaving 10 bases between. The germline gives CDR1 MNHEY, CDR2 SVGAGI. The CDR3 is 11 residues long. CDR3 sequence reads: CASTQRSEQFF. The CDR3 DNA reads as TGTGCCAGCACCCAACGGAGTGAGCAGTTCTTC.

The chain has TRBV7-2 and TRBJ2-7; the D is unclear. V dropped 5 bases and J dropped 5 bases, with 7 bases sitting between them. Germline V CDR1 and CDR2: SGHTA, FQGNSA. CDR3 size: 11 residues. CDR3 in amino acids: CASSTHHEQYF. CDR3 bases: TGTGCCAGCAGCACCCACCACGAGCAGTACTTC. Together with reference TRBV7-2 and TRBJ2-7, the CDR3 gives the full variable domain: GAGVSQSPSNKVTEKGKDVELRCDPISGHTALYWYRQSLGQGLEFLIYFQGNSAPDKSGLPSDRFSAERTGGSVSTLTIQRTQQEDSAVYLCASSTHHEQYFGPGTRLTVT.

DNA for the CDR3: TGTGCCAGTAGTATTGAAGAGGGAGGCACTGAAGCTTTCTTT. Translated: CASSIEEGGTEAFF. The V gene is TRBV19, the J gene TRBJ1-1, with D unresolved. The germline CDR1 and CDR2 sequences are LNHDA and SQIVND (reference sequence). The ends were cut back, 3 bases at V and 4 bases at J, with 12 bases in the middle. The CDR3 spans 14 residues.

This clonotype came up a few times. V gene TRBV7-2 combines with J gene TRBJ2-3, with TRBD2 matching 9 bases. The CDR3 spans 15 residues. Germline loops: CDR1 SGHTA, CDR2 FQGNSA. V was pared by 7 bases and J by 2 bases, with 7 bases of the junction left unmatched. The CDR3 reads CASTPSGVYTDTQYF. CDR3 DNA sequence: TGTGCCAGCACCCCTAGCGGGGTTTACACAGATACGCAGTATTTT.

This chain connects TRBV6-6 to TRBJ2-7; D gene uncertain. The ends were cut back, 4 bases at V and 6 bases at J, with 7 bases in the middle. CDR3 size: 11 residues. Germline CDR1 and CDR2: MNHNY and SVGAGI (reference sequence). The CDR3 is CASSFDIEQYF. The CDR3 DNA follows: TGTGCCAGCAGTTTCGATATCGAGCAGTACTTC.

This clonotype has a count of ten or more. The gene calls are TRBV7-2 and TRBJ2-1, with 9 bases fitting TRBD2. The trim removed 2 bases at V and 8 bases at J, leaving 4 bases unmatched. The CDR3 spans 14 residues. Germline-derived CDR1 and CDR2 are SGHTA and FQGNSA. Here the CDR3 reads CASSLRRGGHEQFF. The CDR3 nucleotides are TGTGCCAGCAGCTTACGGCGGGGGGGCCATGAGCAGTTCTTC.

The genes are TRBV7-2 and TRBJ2-4; D is unclear. Trimming left V 1 base short and J 1 base short, with 2 bases between. Germline V gene lookup returns CDR1 SGHTA and CDR2 FQGNSA. This CDR3 is 13 amino acids long. The CDR3 DNA sequence: TGTGCCAGCAGCTTAGACGCCAAAAACATTCAGTACTTC. Encoded protein: CASSLDAKNIQYF.

This clonotype was observed a few times. The rearrangement joins TRBV20-1 to TRBJ2-1; no firm D call. Looked up from germline, CDR1 is DFQATT and CDR2 is SNEGSKA (reference sequence). This CDR3 has 11 residues. With 6 bases removed from V and 5 bases from J, the gap between germline ends came to 8 bases. DNA for the CDR3: TGCAGTGCCAGTACTAACAATGAGCAGTTCTTC. Translated, it gives CSASTNNEQFF.

This clonotype was found a few times. The chain links TRBV7-8 to TRBJ2-1; 9 positions agree with TRBD1. V gave up 5 bases and J gave up 5 bases; unmatched junction bases: 7. This CDR3 region has 15 residues. CDR1 is SGHVS and CDR2 is FQNEAQ in the germline V gene. The CDR3 loop reads CASSPRDRVDNEQFF. The CDR3 bases are TGTGCCAGCAGCCCCCGGGACAGGGTAGACAATGAGCAGTTCTTC. The whole variable domain, remainder taken from reference TRBV7-8 and TRBJ2-1, is GAGVSQSPRYKVAKRGQDVALRCDPISGHVSLFWYQQALGQGPEFLTYFQNEAQLDKSGLPSDRFFAERPEGSVSTLKIQRTQQEDSAVYLCASSPRDRVDNEQFFGPGTRLTVL.

V is TRBV27 and J is TRBJ2-7; D is uncertain. V gave up 7 bases and J gave up 2 bases, with 15 bases separating them. CDR1 MNHEY and CDR2 SMNVEV come from the germline V gene (reference sequence). The CDR3 runs 14 residues. CDR3 in DNA: TGTGCCAGCATCCTACGGACGAGCGCCTACGAGCAGTACTTC. This sequence encodes CASILRTSAYEQYF.

The rearrangement uses TRBV20-1 and TRBJ2-1; D gene ambiguous. In germline, CDR1 is DFQATT, CDR2 SNEGSKA (reference sequence). Trimming cost V 2 bases and J 5 bases, with 10 bases left between them. This CDR3 has 13 amino acids. CDR3 coding DNA: TGCAGTGCTAGAAGCCCCGGTAACAATGAGCAGTTCTTC. The encoded protein is CSARSPGNNEQFF.

At least ten counts were recorded for this clonotype. V gene TRBV29-1 combines with J gene TRBJ2-3, with D hard to call. CDR3 length: 13 residues. Trimming removed 5 bases from V and 2 bases from J, with 11 bases in between. The germline V gene has CDR1 SQVTM and CDR2 ANQGSEA. The CDR3 bases are TGCAGCGTTTATGCCCCGACCACAGATACGCAGTATTTT. Protein product: CSVYAPTTDTQYF.

This chain uses TRBV27 with TRBJ2-2; 7 nucleotides match TRBD1. From germline, CDR1 is MNHEY and CDR2 SMNVEV (reference sequence). The CDR3 covers 15 residues. After removal of 5 bases from V and 6 bases from J, the junction contained 9 bases not matched to a gene. In nucleotides, the CDR3 is TGTGCCAGCAGTCCCTCCGGGACAGTCGCCGGGGAGCTGTTTTTT. The encoded protein is CASSPSGTVAGELFF.